The T cell receptor beta chain described here comes from a study of response to subunit inactivated influenza vaccine. On this clonotype: One end of the junction is discordant with germline, which a read error may explain.

Germline V gene lookup returns CDR1 SSHAT and CDR2 FNYEAQ (reference sequence). CDR3 length: 14 amino acids. MiXCR was run by TCRdb on the RT-PCR reads, yielding one entry per CDR3 protein. The repertoire includes roughly 790,000 distinct CDR3 sequences, 21% of them detected once, and roughly 10% sits in the top ten. The TCR comes from a middle-aged man who received an inactivated influenza vaccine. V gene TRBV7-7 combines with J gene TRBJ2-2; no clear D gene. The sequencing here drew on PBMCs from blood, taken approximately 5 days after vaccination. The CDR3 here is CASSLGPSSGELFF. The CDR3 region has the DNA TGTGCTAGCAGCCTCGGGCCCTCCTCGGGGGAGCTGTTTTTT.